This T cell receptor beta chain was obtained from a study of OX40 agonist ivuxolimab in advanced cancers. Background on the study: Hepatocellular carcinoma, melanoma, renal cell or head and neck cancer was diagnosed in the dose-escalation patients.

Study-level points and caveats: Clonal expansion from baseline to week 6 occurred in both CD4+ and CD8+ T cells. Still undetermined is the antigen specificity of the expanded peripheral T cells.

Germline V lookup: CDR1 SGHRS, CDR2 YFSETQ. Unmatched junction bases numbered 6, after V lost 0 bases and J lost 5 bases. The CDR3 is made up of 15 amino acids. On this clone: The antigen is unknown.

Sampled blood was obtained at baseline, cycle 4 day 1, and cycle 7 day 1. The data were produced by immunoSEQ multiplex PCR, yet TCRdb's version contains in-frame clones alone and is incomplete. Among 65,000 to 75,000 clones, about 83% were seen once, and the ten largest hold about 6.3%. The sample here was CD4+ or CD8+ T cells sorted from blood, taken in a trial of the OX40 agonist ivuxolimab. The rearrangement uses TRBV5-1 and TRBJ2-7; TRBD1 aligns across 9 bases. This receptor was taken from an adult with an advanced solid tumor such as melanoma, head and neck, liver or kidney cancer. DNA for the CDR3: TGCGCCAGCAGCTTGGGGGACAGGGAAATGCACGAGCAGTACTTC. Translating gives CASSLGDREMHEQYF. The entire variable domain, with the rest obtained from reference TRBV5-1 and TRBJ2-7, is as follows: KAGVTQTPRYLIKTRGQQVTLSCSPISGHRSVSWYQQTPGQGLQFLFEYFSETQRNKGNFPGRFSGRQFSNSRSEMNVSTLELGDSALYLCASSLGDREMHEQYFGPGTRLTVT.